One sample yielded the 28 T cell receptor beta chains listed below, sequenced in a study of blood T cell repertoires in COVID-19. The method was immunoSEQ multiplex PCR; TCRdb's version includes in-frame clones alone and lacks a portion of them. The table records about 89,000 clones, 75% to 90% of them present only once. Sequences were obtained from peripheral blood. These TCRs come from a woman at least 80 years old with acute or convalescent COVID-19.

This clone turned up a few times. The chain recombines TRBV5-5 with TRBJ2-3; D possibly corresponds to TRBD2 (5 bases). Trimming left V 2 bases short and J 5 bases short, with 12 bases between. Germline V gives CDR1 SGHKS, CDR2 YYEKEE (reference sequence). The CDR3 covers 14 residues. The CDR3 sequence: CASSFTGRGDTQYF. CDR3 nucleotides: TGTGCCAGCAGCTTTACGGGGAGAGGAGATACGCAGTATTTT.

The chain links TRBV9 to TRBJ1-3, with D possibly being TRBD1 (5 bases). The CDR3 contains 16 residues. V lost 0 bases and J lost 0, with 10 bases in between. Germline V gene data show CDR1 as SGDLS and CDR2 as YYNGEE. The CDR3 sequence is CASSVGGRSSGNTIYF. Here the CDR3 DNA reads TGTGCCAGCAGCGTAGGGGGCAGGAGCTCTGGAAACACCATATATTTT.

The chain carries TRBV20-1 and TRBJ2-1, with D possibly matching TRBD2 (6 bases). The CDR3 runs to 13 residues. V was trimmed by 3 bases and J by 5 bases, leaving 11 bases between them. Germline CDR1 is DFQATT and CDR2 is SNEGSKA (reference sequence). The CDR3 is CSASDGEDNEQFF. DNA for the CDR3: TGCAGTGCTAGTGACGGGGAGGACAATGAGCAGTTCTTC.

The chain recombines TRBV7-8 with TRBJ2-7; 9 bases are a match to TRBD2. From germline, CDR1 is SGHVS and CDR2 FQNEAQ. The CDR3 covers 14 residues. V gave up 5 bases and J gave up 4 bases; unmatched junction bases: 6. This chain's CDR3 is CASSPDLAGYEQYF. In nucleotides, the CDR3 is TGTGCCAGCAGCCCTGACCTAGCGGGATACGAGCAGTACTTC.

This clone turned up a few times. The gene calls are TRBV13 and TRBJ1-1; D gene ambiguous. Trimming cost V 1 base and J 5 bases, with 11 bases left between them. CDR1 is PRHDT and CDR2 is FYEKMQ in the germline V gene (reference sequence). The CDR3 sequence is 14 residues long. The CDR3 reads CASSLEADGTEAFF. CDR3 in DNA: TGTGCCAGCAGCTTAGAAGCGGACGGGACTGAAGCTTTCTTT.

CDR3 sequence: CSARGDREQFF. The CDR3 bases are TGCAGTGCTCGCGGGGACAGGGAGCAGTTCTTC. The rearrangement uses TRBV20-1 and TRBJ2-1; 8 bases align to TRBD1. Trimming took 5 bases from V and 10 from J; bases not matched to a gene: 4. The CDR3 consists of 11 residues. Germline CDR1 and CDR2: DFQATT and SNEGSKA (reference sequence).

The chain links TRBV7-2 to TRBJ2-7, with TRBD1 identical over 7 bases. Trimming removed 0 bases from V and 2 bases from J; junction bases left unmatched: 4. Germline V gene data show CDR1 as SGHTA and CDR2 as FQGNSA. The CDR3 has 15 residues. The CDR3 coding sequence is TGTGCCAGCAGCTTAGCACCTCAGGGGGCCTACGAGCAGTACTTC. This gives the protein CASSLAPQGAYEQYF.

The chain recombines TRBV20-1 with TRBJ2-7; unclear D gene. Germline lookup yields CDR1 DFQATT and CDR2 SNEGSKA (reference sequence). V lost 6 bases, J lost 1 base, and 7 bases lay in between. The CDR3 extends over 11 amino acids. CDR3 sequence reads: CSASKSYEQYF. Here the CDR3 DNA reads TGCAGTGCCTCTAAATCCTACGAGCAGTACTTC.

The V call is TRBV7-6, the J call TRBJ2-2, with 9 nucleotides matching TRBD1. Trimming at V came to 2 bases and at J to 4 bases, leaving 5 bases not matched to a gene. The germline V gene has CDR1 SGHVS and CDR2 FNYEAQ. The CDR3 is 16 residues long. DNA of the CDR3: TGTGCCAGCAGCTTACCCGACAGGGGGAGCACCGGGGAGCTGTTTTTT. Protein product: CASSLPDRGSTGELFF. The variable domain in full, with the rest retrieved from reference TRBV7-6 and TRBJ2-2, is GAGVSQSPRYKVTKRGQDVALRCDPISGHVSLYWYRQALGQGPEFLTYFNYEAQQDKSGLPNDRFSAERPEGSISTLTIQRTEQRDSAMYRCASSLPDRGSTGELFFGEGSRLTVL.

This sequence joins TRBV5-1 and TRBJ2-1; D possibly corresponds to TRBD1 (5 bases). The length of the CDR3 is 13 residues. Trimming stripped 4 bases from V and 6 bases from J, with 11 bases between. Germline V gives CDR1 SGHRS, CDR2 YFSETQ. The CDR3 sequence is CASSIRQSNEQFF. The CDR3 DNA follows: TGCGCCAGCAGCATCCGACAGTCCAATGAGCAGTTCTTC. Full variable domain (remainder filled in from reference TRBV5-1 and TRBJ2-1): KAGVTQTPRYLIKTRGQQVTLSCSPISGHRSVSWYQQTPGQGLQFLFEYFSETQRNKGNFPGRFSGRQFSNSRSEMNVSTLELGDSALYLCASSIRQSNEQFFGPGTRLTVL.

The chain carries TRBV2 and TRBJ1-1; the D gene is possibly TRBD1 (6 bases). The germline V and J ends were trimmed by 6 bases and 11 bases, with 19 bases remaining between them. The CDR3 has 13 residues. The germline CDR1 and CDR2 sequences are SNHLY and FYNNEI. The CDR3 region is CASRGTRMDRAFF. DNA for the CDR3: TGTGCCAGCAGAGGGACAAGGATGGATAGGGCTTTCTTT.

The chain is built from TRBV19 and TRBJ1-5; tentatively, D is TRBD1 (6 bases). Germline CDR1 reads LNHDA; CDR2 reads SQIVND (reference sequence). V lost 3 bases, J lost 6 bases, and 18 bases lay in between. The length of the CDR3 is 16 residues. CDR3 DNA: TGTGCCAGTAGTATCCCCCGAGGGGGGGTTTCTCAGCCCCAGCATTTT. Protein: CASSIPRGGVSQPQHF.

The genes are TRBV7-9 and TRBJ1-6; D might be TRBD1 (5 bases). V was shortened by 5 bases and J by 0 bases, with 14 bases between the two germline ends. CDR1 SEHNR and CDR2 FQNEAQ come from the germline V gene (reference sequence). The CDR3 sequence is 17 residues long. The CDR3 nucleotides read TGTGCCAGCAGCCTAGGGTCCGGGGGCTCCTATAATTCACCCCTCCACTTT. This translates into CASSLGSGGSYNSPLHF.

The chain uses TRBV6-2 or TRBV6-3 and TRBJ1-2; D perhaps matches TRBD1 (5 bases). The germline CDR1 and CDR2 sequences are MNHEY and SVGEGT. The germline V and J ends were trimmed by 5 bases and 8 bases, with 12 bases remaining between them. The CDR3 length is 12 residues. The CDR3 bases are TGTGCCAGCAGTCTCAGGGAGGGAGGCTACACCTTC. It yields the protein CASSLREGGYTF.

The chain carries TRBV24-1 and TRBJ1-5; TRBD1 might be the D (6 bases). This CDR3 has 16 residues. Germline lookup yields CDR1 KGHDR and CDR2 SFDVKD. The V gene lost 0 bases and the J gene lost 2 bases, with 10 bases spanning the gap. The DNA of the CDR3 is TGTGCCACCAGTGATTTGCCCAGGGGTGGCAATCAGCCCCAGCATTTT. Translated, it gives CATSDLPRGGNQPQHF.

The rearrangement links TRBV7-2 to TRBJ2-5; 8 nucleotides agree with TRBD2. The J segment lost 0 bases and the V segment lost 5 bases, leaving 8 bases of the junction unmatched. This CDR3 is 16 amino acids long. Germline loops: CDR1 SGHTA, CDR2 FQGNSA. The CDR3 sequence is CASSPAGGMYQETQYF. CDR3 bases: TGTGCCAGCAGCCCGGCGGGGGGAATGTACCAAGAGACCCAGTACTTC.

The CDR3 coding sequence is TGTGCCAGCAGTGAATGGGGACTCCCTGAAGAGACCCAGTACTTC. Translating gives CASSEWGLPEETQYF. The V call is TRBV2, the J call TRBJ2-5; possible D gene TRBD2, 6 bases. The germline V gene has CDR1 SNHLY and CDR2 FYNNEI. The germline V and J ends were trimmed by 2 bases and 3 bases, with 13 bases remaining between them. The CDR3 contains 15 residues.

As DNA, the CDR3 is TGCGCCAGCAGCCCCGAGAGCTTAGCCAAAAACATTCAGTACTTC. Its protein is CASSPESLAKNIQYF. The chain links TRBV5-1 to TRBJ2-4; D gene unclear. Germline V gene lookup returns CDR1 SGHRS and CDR2 YFSETQ. V gave up 4 bases and J gave up 0 bases, with 11 bases separating them. This CDR3 has 15 residues.

The genes are TRBV3-1 (or the pseudogene TRBV3-2) and TRBJ2-4; 8 nucleotides match TRBD1. Germline CDR1 reads LGHDT; CDR2 reads YNNKEL (reference sequence). The CDR3 is made up of 16 amino acids. The trim removed 0 bases at V and 7 bases at J, leaving 8 bases unmatched. CDR3 loop: CASSQDGDRWGNIQYF. CDR3 coding DNA: TGTGCCAGCAGCCAAGATGGGGACAGGTGGGGGAACATTCAGTACTTC.

The rearrangement links TRBV5-6 to TRBJ2-3, with 7 bases lining up with TRBD2. Trimming at V came to 1 base and at J to 0 bases, leaving 5 bases not matched to a gene. CDR1 SGHDT and CDR2 YYEEEE come from the germline V gene. CDR3 length: 16 residues. The DNA of the CDR3 is TGTGCCAGCAGCTTGCTACTAGCGACTAGCACAGATACGCAGTATTTT. Translated, it gives CASSLLLATSTDTQYF.

The rearrangement links TRBV6-5 to TRBJ1-5, with D hard to call. The CDR3 runs to 13 residues. Trimming pared 2 bases from V and 4 bases from J, leaving 6 bases between. Germline loops: CDR1 MNHEY, CDR2 SVGAGI. The CDR3 region is CASSYDGNQPQHF. CDR3 bases: TGTGCCAGCAGTTACGACGGGAATCAGCCCCAGCATTTT.

V usage is TRBV7-9 and J usage is TRBJ1-2; TRBD1 matches 7 bases. The CDR3 has 14 residues. Germline CDR1 SEHNR, CDR2 FQNEAQ (reference sequence). V lost 1 base and J lost 6; bases outside the gene matches: 5. In DNA form, the CDR3 reads TGTGCCAGCAGCTTAGAAGGGACAGCTAATGGCTACACCTTC. Encoded protein: CASSLEGTANGYTF.

The gene calls are TRBV5-1 and TRBJ2-1, with D perhaps matching TRBD1 (6 bases). The CDR3 sequence is 14 residues long. Between the trimmed V and J ends, which lost 2 bases and 3 bases, there was a span of 9 bases. CDR1 is SGHRS and CDR2 is YFSETQ in the germline V gene. CDR3 amino acids: CASSFGTSYNEQFF. The CDR3 region has the DNA TGCGCCAGCAGCTTTGGGACAAGCTACAATGAGCAGTTCTTC.

The J gene is TRBJ2-2, the V gene TRBV7-7; 9 nucleotides line up with TRBD1. This CDR3 has 15 residues. Germline CDR1 SSHAT, CDR2 FNYEAQ (reference sequence). J was trimmed by 3 bases and V by 4 bases; bases with no gene match: 3. The CDR3 sequence: CASSSDRGHTGELFF. CDR3 bases: TGTGCCAGCAGCTCGGACAGGGGTCACACCGGGGAGCTGTTTTTT. The full variable domain, in which reference TRBV7-7 and TRBJ2-2 provide the parts outside the CDR3, is GAGVSQSPRYKVTKRGQDVTLRCDPISSHATLYWYQQALGQGPEFLTYFNYEAQPDKSGLPSDRFSAERPEGSISTLTIQRTEQRDSAMYRCASSSDRGHTGELFFGEGSRLTVL.

The genes are TRBV7-9 and TRBJ1-6; the D is unclear. Trimming shortened V by 3 bases and J by 5 bases, and 11 bases separated the two germline ends. This CDR3 region has 15 residues. Germline CDR1 reads SEHNR; CDR2 reads FQNEAQ (reference sequence). The CDR3 sequence is CASSFSGVDNSPLHF. CDR3 coding DNA: TGTGCCAGCAGCTTCTCCGGGGTGGATAATTCACCCCTCCACTTT.

This clone was picked up a small number of times. The rearrangement joins TRBV2 to TRBJ2-5; D possibly corresponds to TRBD2 (5 bases). CDR3 length: 13 residues. Germline V gives CDR1 SNHLY, CDR2 FYNNEI. The V gene lost 7 bases and the J gene lost 4 bases, with 13 bases spanning the gap. The CDR3 DNA reads as TGTGCCAGCACTTTACTAGTGCTAGAGACCCAGTACTTC. This codes for CASTLLVLETQYF. The entire variable domain, with the rest obtained from reference TRBV2 and TRBJ2-5, is as follows: EPEVTQTPSHQVTQMGQEVILRCVPISNHLYFYWYRQILGQKVEFLVSFYNNEISEKSEIFDDQFSVERPDGSNFTLKIRSTKLEDSAMYFCASTLLVLETQYFGPGTRLLVL.

The chain carries TRBV7-8 and TRBJ1-4; 9 bases are a match to TRBD1. Per the germline V gene, CDR1 is SGHVS and CDR2 is FQNEAQ. Germline trimming cut 3 bases from V and 7 bases from J; bases unmatched to any gene: 6. The CDR3 totals 15 residues. The DNA for the CDR3 is TGTGCCAGCAGCTTCACAGGGGGCTATGGTGAAAAACTGTTTTTT. Protein: CASSFTGGYGEKLFF.

The V and J genes are TRBV19 and TRBJ2-7; 8 nucleotides agree with TRBD1. The CDR3 totals 14 residues. V lost 3 bases to trimming and J lost 5 bases; unmatched junction nucleotides: 6. In germline, CDR1 is LNHDA, CDR2 SQIVND (reference sequence). The CDR3 loop reads CASSIGGQVHEQYF. The DNA for the CDR3 is TGTGCCAGTAGTATCGGGGGACAGGTTCACGAGCAGTACTTC.